This TCR beta chain appears in the sequencing data of a study of T cell responses to AZD1222 COVID-19 vaccine. Study-wide results and limits: The CD4 TCRs associated with vaccination extended across spike and predominated at 160-218 and 743-854.

Germline V gene data show CDR1 as LGHDT and CDR2 as YNNKEL (reference sequence). The CDR3 is 15 residues long. J lost 1 base, V lost 4 bases, and 6 bases had no gene match. Concerning this clone: What it recognizes is unknown.

Generated by immunoSEQ multiplex PCR, the TCRdb table keeps only in-frame clones and is missing some. Among just over 150,000 clones listed, about 85% were seen once. V usage is TRBV3-1 (or the pseudogene TRBV3-2) and J usage is TRBJ1-2, with 7 bases matching TRBD1. The source was peripheral blood, collected after recovery from COVID-19. The sequence was obtained from an adult who had recovered from COVID-19. For the CDR3, the DNA is TGTGCCAGCAGCCCTCCCGGGACAGATAACTATGGCTACACCTTC. This gives the protein CASSPPGTDNYGYTF.